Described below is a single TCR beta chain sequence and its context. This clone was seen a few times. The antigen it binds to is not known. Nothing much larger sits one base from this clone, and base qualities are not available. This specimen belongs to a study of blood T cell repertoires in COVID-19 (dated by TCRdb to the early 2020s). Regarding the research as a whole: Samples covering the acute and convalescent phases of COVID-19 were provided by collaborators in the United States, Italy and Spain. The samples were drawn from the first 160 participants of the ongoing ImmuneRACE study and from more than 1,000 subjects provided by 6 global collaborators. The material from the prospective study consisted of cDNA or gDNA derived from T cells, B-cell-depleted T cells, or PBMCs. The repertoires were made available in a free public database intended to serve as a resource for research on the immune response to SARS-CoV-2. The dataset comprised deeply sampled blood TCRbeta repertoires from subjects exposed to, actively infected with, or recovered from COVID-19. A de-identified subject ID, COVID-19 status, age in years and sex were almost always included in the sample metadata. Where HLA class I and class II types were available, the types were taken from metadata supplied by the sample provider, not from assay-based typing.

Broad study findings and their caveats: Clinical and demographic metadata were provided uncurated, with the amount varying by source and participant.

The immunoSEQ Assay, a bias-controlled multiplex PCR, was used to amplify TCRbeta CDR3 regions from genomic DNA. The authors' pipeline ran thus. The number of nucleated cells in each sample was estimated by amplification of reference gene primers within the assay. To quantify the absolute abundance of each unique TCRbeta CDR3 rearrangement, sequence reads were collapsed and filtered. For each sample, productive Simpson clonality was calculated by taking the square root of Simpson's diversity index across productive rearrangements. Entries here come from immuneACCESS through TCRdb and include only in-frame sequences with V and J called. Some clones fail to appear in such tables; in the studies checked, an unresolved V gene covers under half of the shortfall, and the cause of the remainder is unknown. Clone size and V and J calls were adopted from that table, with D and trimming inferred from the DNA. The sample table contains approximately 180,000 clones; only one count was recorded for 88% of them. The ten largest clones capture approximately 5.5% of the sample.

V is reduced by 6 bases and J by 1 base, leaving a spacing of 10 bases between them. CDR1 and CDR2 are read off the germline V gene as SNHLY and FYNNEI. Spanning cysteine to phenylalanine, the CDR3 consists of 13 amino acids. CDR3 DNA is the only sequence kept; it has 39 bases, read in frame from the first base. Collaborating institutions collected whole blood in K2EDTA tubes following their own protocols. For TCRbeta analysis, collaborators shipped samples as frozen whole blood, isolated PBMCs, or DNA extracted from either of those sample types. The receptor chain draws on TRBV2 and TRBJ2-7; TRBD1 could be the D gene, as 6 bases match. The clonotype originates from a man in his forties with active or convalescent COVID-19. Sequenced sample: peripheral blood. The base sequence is TGTGCCAGCAGATACGACAGGTCCTACGAGCAGTACTTC. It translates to CASRYDRSYEQYF.